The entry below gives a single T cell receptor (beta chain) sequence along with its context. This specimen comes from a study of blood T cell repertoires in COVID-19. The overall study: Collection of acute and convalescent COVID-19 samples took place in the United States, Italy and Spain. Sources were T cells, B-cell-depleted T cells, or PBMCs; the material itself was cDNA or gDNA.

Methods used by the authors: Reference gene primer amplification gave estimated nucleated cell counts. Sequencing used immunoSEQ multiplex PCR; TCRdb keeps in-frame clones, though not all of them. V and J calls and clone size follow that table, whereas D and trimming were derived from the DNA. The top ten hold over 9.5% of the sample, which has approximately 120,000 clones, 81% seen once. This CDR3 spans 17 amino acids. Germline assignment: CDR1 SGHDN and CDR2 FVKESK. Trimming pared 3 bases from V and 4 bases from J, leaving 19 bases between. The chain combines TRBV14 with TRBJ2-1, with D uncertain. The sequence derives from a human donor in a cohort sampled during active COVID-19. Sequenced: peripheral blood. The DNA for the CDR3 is TGTGCCAGCAGCCAGGCTGTTGGGCGAGAGAAATACAATGAGCAGTTCTTC. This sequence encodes CASSQAVGREKYNEQFF.